This T cell receptor beta chain was sequenced during a study of T cell repertoires in cytomegalovirus infection. Study-wide context: Signatures in public TCR beta sequences pointed to both CMV infection and matching HLA type.

Comment on this clonotype: Antigen unknown.

TCRdb called the reads again in MiXCR, with one record for every CDR3 protein. The repertoire consists of 350,000 to 550,000 distinct CDR3 sequences, with about 33% occurring once and the leading ten covering about 13%. General observations from the study: Totalled public TCR beta family frequency picked out people who carried CMV plus the relevant HLA.

Germline CDR1 is DFQATT and CDR2 is SNEGSKA (reference sequence). Germline trimming cut 3 bases from V and 6 bases from J; bases unmatched to any gene: 5. The CDR3 spans 13 residues. The chain joins TRBV20-1 to TRBJ2-1; TRBD1 agrees at 7 bases. The sequenced material came from PBMCs. This clonotype was obtained from a human donor in good health (CMV status not recorded). Some clones in this sample may be carry-over from other donors' samples. The CDR3 sequence: CSARIPGGNEQFF. Written as DNA, the CDR3 is TGCAGTGCTAGGATACCAGGGGGCAATGAGCAGTTCTTC.